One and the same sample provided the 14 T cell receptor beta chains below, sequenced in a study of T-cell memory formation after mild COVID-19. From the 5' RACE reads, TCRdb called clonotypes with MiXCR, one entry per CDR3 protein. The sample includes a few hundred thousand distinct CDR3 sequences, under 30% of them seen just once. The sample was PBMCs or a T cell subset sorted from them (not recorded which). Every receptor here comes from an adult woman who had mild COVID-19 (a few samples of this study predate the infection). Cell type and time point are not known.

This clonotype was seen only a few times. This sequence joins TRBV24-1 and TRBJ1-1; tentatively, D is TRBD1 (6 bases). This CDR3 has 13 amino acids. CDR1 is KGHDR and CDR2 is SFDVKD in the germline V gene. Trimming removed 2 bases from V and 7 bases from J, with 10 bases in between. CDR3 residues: CATSDSGAGEAFF. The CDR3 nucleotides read TGTGCCACCAGTGATTCGGGGGCCGGTGAAGCTTTCTTT.

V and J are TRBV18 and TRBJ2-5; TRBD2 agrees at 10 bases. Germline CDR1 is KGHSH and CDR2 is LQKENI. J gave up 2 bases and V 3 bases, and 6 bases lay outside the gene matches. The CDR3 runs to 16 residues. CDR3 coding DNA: TGTGCCAGCTCACCTAAACTAGCGGGGCCACAAGAGACCCAGTACTTC. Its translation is CASSPKLAGPQETQYF.

The CDR3: CASSLGGGELGYEQYF. CDR3 sequence (DNA): TGCGCCAGCAGCTTAGGGGGCGGTGAGCTGGGATACGAGCAGTACTTC. V gene TRBV5-1 combines with J gene TRBJ2-7; the match to TRBD1 covers 7 bases. The germline V gene has CDR1 SGHRS and CDR2 YFSETQ. This CDR3 spans 16 amino acids. Trimming took 2 bases from V and 4 from J; bases not matched to a gene: 12.

DNA of the CDR3: TGTGCCACCAGTGATTCTAGCGGATTGAGCACAGATACGCAGTATTTT. It codes for CATSDSSGLSTDTQYF. The chain recombines TRBV24-1 with TRBJ2-3; 7 bases line up with TRBD2. The trim removed 2 bases at V and 0 bases at J, leaving 4 bases unmatched. The CDR3 has 16 amino acids. The germline gives CDR1 KGHDR, CDR2 SFDVKD.

CDR3: CASRHGLAGDSEQFF. CDR3 coding DNA: TGTGCCAGCAGGCACGGACTAGCGGGAGACAGTGAGCAGTTCTTC. The chain combines TRBV7-9 with TRBJ2-1; TRBD2 matches at 13 bases. The V and J ends lost 6 bases and 9 bases, in that order; junction bases with no gene match: 8. The germline gives CDR1 SEHNR, CDR2 FQNEAQ (reference sequence). The CDR3 sequence is 15 residues long.

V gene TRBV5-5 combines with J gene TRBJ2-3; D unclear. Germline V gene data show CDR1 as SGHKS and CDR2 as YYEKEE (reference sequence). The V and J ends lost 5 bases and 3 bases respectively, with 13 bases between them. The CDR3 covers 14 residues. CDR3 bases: TGTGCCAGCAGTTTCTATATCGCGACAGATACGCAGTATTTT. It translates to CASSFYIATDTQYF.

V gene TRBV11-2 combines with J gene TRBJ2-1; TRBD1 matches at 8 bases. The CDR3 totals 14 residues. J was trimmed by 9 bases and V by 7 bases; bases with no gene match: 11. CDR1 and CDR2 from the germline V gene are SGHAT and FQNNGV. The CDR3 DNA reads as TGTGCCAGCAACGGACAGGGTCCTTTGGGTGAGCAGTTCTTC. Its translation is CASNGQGPLGEQFF.

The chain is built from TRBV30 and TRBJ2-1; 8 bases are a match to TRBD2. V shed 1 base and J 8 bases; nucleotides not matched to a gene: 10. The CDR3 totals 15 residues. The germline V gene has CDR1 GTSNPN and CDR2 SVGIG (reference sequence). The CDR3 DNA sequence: TGTGCCTGGAGTGGGTTCGGGACTAGAGGCCATGAGCAGTTCTTC. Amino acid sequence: CAWSGFGTRGHEQFF. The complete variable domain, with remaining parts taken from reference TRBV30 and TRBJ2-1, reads SQTIHQWPATLVQPVGSPLSLECTVEGTSNPNLYWYRQAAGRGLQLLFYSVGIGQISSEVPQNLSASRPQDRQFILSSKKLLLSDSGFYLCAWSGFGTRGHEQFFGPGTRLTVL.

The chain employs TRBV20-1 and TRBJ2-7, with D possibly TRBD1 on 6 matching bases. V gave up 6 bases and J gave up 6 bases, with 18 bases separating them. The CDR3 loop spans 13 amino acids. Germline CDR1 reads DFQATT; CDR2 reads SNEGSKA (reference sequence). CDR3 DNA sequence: TGCAGTGCCGATAGCAGGGGCCAGGGCGAGCAGTACTTC. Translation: CSADSRGQGEQYF.

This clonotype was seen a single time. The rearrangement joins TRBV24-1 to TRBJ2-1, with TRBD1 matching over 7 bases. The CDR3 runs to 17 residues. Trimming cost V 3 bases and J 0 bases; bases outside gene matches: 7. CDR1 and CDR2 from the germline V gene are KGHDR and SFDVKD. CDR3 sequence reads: CATSDPDRPSSYNEQFF. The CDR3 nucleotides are TGTGCCACCAGTGATCCGGACAGGCCAAGCTCCTACAATGAGCAGTTCTTC.

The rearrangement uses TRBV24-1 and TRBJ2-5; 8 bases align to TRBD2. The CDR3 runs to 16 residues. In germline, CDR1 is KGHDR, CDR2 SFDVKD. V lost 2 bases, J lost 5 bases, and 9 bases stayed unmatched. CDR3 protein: CATSDSTGTRRETQYF. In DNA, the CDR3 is TGTGCCACCAGTGATTCGACCGGGACTAGGCGGGAGACCCAGTACTTC.

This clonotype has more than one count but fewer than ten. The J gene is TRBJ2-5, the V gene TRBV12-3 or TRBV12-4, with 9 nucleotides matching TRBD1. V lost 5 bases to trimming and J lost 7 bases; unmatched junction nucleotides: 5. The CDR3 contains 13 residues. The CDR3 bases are TGTGCCAGCAGTCTGGGGACAGGGTCGACCCAGTACTTC. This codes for CASSLGTGSTQYF.

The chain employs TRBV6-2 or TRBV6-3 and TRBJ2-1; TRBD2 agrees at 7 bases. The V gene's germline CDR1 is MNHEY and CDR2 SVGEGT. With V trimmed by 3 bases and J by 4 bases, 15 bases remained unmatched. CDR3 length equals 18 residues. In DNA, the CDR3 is TGTGCCAGCAGTTATTGGGGAAAGGGCGGGAGTGGGTACAATGAGCAGTTCTTC. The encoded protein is CASSYWGKGGSGYNEQFF.

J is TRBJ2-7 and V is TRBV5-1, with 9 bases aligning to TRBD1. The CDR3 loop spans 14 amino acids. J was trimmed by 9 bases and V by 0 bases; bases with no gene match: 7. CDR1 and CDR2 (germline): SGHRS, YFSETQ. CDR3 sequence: CASSLGDRDAVQYF. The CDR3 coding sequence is TGCGCCAGCAGCTTGGGGGACAGGGACGCGGTGCAGTACTTC.